The rows below give T cell receptor beta chains drawn from one sample of a study of shared clonotypes between healthy human individuals. Clones were sequenced by immunoSEQ multiplex PCR, and TCRdb holds only the in-frame ones, with some missing. The repertoire has approximately 1,000,000 clones, 78% of them found once; the top ten carry under 0.65%. Sequencing input: memory CD4+ T cells from PBMCs. These TCRs come from a man aged 18 to 29 in good health. Some clones in this sample may be carry-over from other donors' samples. Both conserved end residues are part of each CDR3. A D gene is named only where the DNA matches it firmly. Rows give clone size only sometimes, using once, few, many, or a class for an expanded clone.

V	size	D	J	CDR3	DNA
TRBV7-3	.	.	TRBJ1-1	CASSLSNGATEAFF	TGTGCCAGCAGCTTAAGTAATGGGGCCACTGAAGCTTTCTTT
TRBV30	.	.	TRBJ1-4	CAWSLDFSTNEKLFF	TGTGCCTGGTCCTTAGACTTTTCAACTAATGAAAAACTGTTTTTT
TRBV5-1	few	.	TRBJ1-1	CASSAQNRGTEAFF	TGCGCCAGCAGCGCCCAAAATCGGGGCACTGAAGCTTTCTTT
TRBV28	few	.	TRBJ1-5	CASSSPPGAGDTNQPQHF	TGTGCCAGCAGTTCACCCCCGGGGGCAGGGGATACCAATCAGCCCCAGCATTTT
TRBV7-8	.	.	TRBJ1-4	CASSLGRRGAVVNEKLFF	TGTGCCAGCAGCTTAGGGCGGCGAGGGGCGGTCGTTAATGAAAAACTGTTTTTT
TRBV5-5	.	TRBD2	TRBJ2-7	CASSLMQRGTGEQYF	TGTGCCAGCAGCTTGATGCAGCGGGGAACGGGCGAGCAGTACTTC
TRBV5-1	.	.	TRBJ2-1	CASSVTGANEQFF	TGCGCCAGCAGCGTCACGGGGGCGAATGAGCAGTTCTTC
TRBV2	.	.	TRBJ1-5	CASSQRVEPQHF	TGTGCCAGCAGCCAACGGGTAGAGCCCCAGCATTTT
TRBV5-4	.	.	TRBJ2-5	CASSLVGETQYF	TGTGCCAGCAGCTTGGTCGGTGAGACCCAGTACTTC
TRBV6-1	.	TRBD1	TRBJ1-3	CASSPTGGLGNTIYF	TGTGCCAGCAGCCCAACAGGGGGCCTCGGAAACACCATATATTTT
TRBV5-6	.	.	TRBJ1-1	CASSLLGRGTEAFF	TGTGCCAGCAGCTTGCTAGGACGTGGCACTGAAGCTTTCTTT
TRBV10-3	.	.	TRBJ2-2	CAISGTGTGELFF	TGTGCCATCAGCGGAACAGGGACCGGGGAGCTGTTTTTT
TRBV5-4	.	.	TRBJ1-2	CASNPGGGGTPRGYTF	TGTGCCAGCAACCCGGGAGGGGGGGGCACTCCACGAGGCTACACCTTC
TRBV5-1	once	.	TRBJ2-1	CASSLEHEPYNEQFF	TGCGCCAGCAGCTTGGAACATGAGCCATACAATGAGCAGTTCTTC